The rows below give T cell receptor beta chains drawn from one sample of a study of human T cells and chemical hapten exposure. MiXCR was run by TCRdb on the RACE reads, yielding one entry per CDR3 protein. The sample lists 300,000 to 350,000 distinct CDR3 sequences, roughly 6.9% occurring once. Material: whole blood, obtained in connection with sensitization to the hapten diphenylcyclopropenone (DPC). The receptors here all came from a young woman with alopecia areata. Some clones in this sample may be carry-over from other donors' samples. CDR3s include the opening cysteine and the closing phenylalanine or tryptophan. The D gene is left open where the match is weak. Clone size is not always given. Where it is, it says once, few, many or a class for expanded clones.

15 TRBJ2-1 TRBD2 many TRBV7-9 CASSLVASGGGEQFF TGTGCCAGCAGCTTAGTTGCTAGCGGGGGTGGTGAGCAGTTCTTC
14 TRBJ2-3 NA many TRBV3-1 CASSRGSSADTQYF TGTGCCAGCAGCCGCGGCTCCTCTGCAGATACGCAGTATTTT
12 TRBJ1-2 NA few TRBV6-5 CATSRGSYGYTF TGTGCCACCAGCCGGGGTAGCTATGGCTACACCTTC
14 TRBJ2-1 TRBD2 many TRBV6-5 CASTHSGGAGEQFF TGTGCCAGCACTCATAGCGGGGGGGCCGGTGAGCAGTTCTTC
15 TRBJ1-1 NA NA TRBV9 CASSLHEGGITEAFF TGTGCCAGCAGCCTCCATGAGGGGGGAATTACTGAAGCTTTCTTT
15 TRBJ1-3 TRBD1 many TRBV10-3 CAIGDPGQPGNTIYF TGTGCCATCGGGGACCCGGGACAGCCTGGAAACACCATATATTTT
13 TRBJ1-5 NA few TRBV29-1 CSVARARDQPQHF TGCAGCGTTGCCAGGGCAAGGGATCAGCCCCAGCATTTT
12 TRBJ1-4 NA NA TRBV20-1 CSAPGLNEKLFF TGCAGTGCCCCGGGGCTTAACGAAAAACTGTTTTTT
13 TRBJ1-4 NA few TRBV20-1 CSARDGGNEKLFF TGCAGTGCTAGGGACGGCGGAAATGAAAAACTGTTTTTT
13 TRBJ2-3 NA NA TRBV3-1 CASSLLDSHTQYF TGTGCCAGCAGCCTATTGGACTCGCATACGCAGTATTTT
16 TRBJ1-4 NA few TRBV7-6 CASSLVPGRVNEKLFF TGTGCCAGCAGCTTAGTCCCGGGGAGGGTAAACGAAAAACTGTTTTTT
13 TRBJ1-1 NA many TRBV20-1 CSARGEIDTEAFF TGCAGTGCTAGAGGGGAAATAGACACTGAAGCTTTCTTT
14 TRBJ1-6 NA few TRBV5-1 CASSLGDGRSPLHF TGCGCCAGCAGCTTGGGAGACGGACGCTCACCCCTCCACTTT
13 TRBJ1-2 TRBD1 few TRBV7-9 CASSHQGQPVPFF TGTGCCAGCAGCCATCAGGGACAGCCGGTACCCTTCTTC
12 TRBJ1-2 NA NA TRBV2 CASSDEGGGYTF TGTGCCAGCAGTGATGAGGGCGGAGGCTACACCTTC
13 TRBJ2-7 TRBD1 many TRBV12-3/TRBV12-4 CASSRDRSYEQYF TGTGCCAGCAGCCGGGACAGAAGCTACGAGCAGTACTTC
13 TRBJ2-5 TRBD1 NA TRBV28 CASSGQARRTQYF TGTGCCAGTAGTGGACAGGCGCGTCGGACCCAGTACTTC
15 TRBJ1-4 TRBD1 NA TRBV9 CASSAFGTGDEKLFF TGTGCCAGCAGCGCCTTCGGGACAGGGGATGAAAAACTGTTTTTT
14 TRBJ1-4 TRBD1 NA TRBV27 CASSPGQERKKLFF TGTGCCAGCAGTCCGGGACAGGAGAGGAAAAAACTGTTTTTT
17 TRBJ2-3 TRBD2 few TRBV12-3/TRBV12-4 CASSSYTGTSLKDTQYF TGTGCCAGCAGCTCATACACCGGGACTAGTCTAAAAGATACGCAGTATTTT
15 TRBJ2-5 NA few TRBV4-1 CASSQDEERTGTQYF TGCGCCAGCAGCCAAGATGAGGAACGGACGGGGACCCAGTACTTC
16 TRBJ2-5 NA many TRBV9 CASSVAPLRGGETQYF TGTGCCAGCAGCGTAGCCCCACTTAGGGGTGGAGAGACCCAGTACTTC
12 TRBJ2-1 NA many TRBV10-3 CAISVRGDEQFF TGTGCCATCAGTGTGAGGGGCGATGAGCAGTTCTTC
13 TRBJ2-4 NA NA TRBV6-6 CASSTGSKNIQYF TGTGCCAGCAGTACAGGGTCCAAAAACATTCAGTACTTC
14 TRBJ2-7 NA few TRBV29-1 CSVEGRGVGDEQYF TGCAGCGTTGAGGGACGGGGAGTTGGGGACGAGCAGTACTTC
16 TRBJ2-5 NA NA TRBV10-3 CAISERGAGARETQYF TGTGCCATCAGTGAGCGCGGGGCAGGGGCAAGGGAGACCCAGTACTTC
13 TRBJ1-1 NA few TRBV10-3 CAISQGLGTEAFF TGTGCCATCAGCCAGGGGTTGGGCACTGAAGCTTTCTTT
13 TRBJ2-7 NA many TRBV27 CASSPGPLREQYF TGTGCCAGCAGCCCGGGCCCCCTACGCGAGCAGTACTTC
15 TRBJ2-6 NA NA TRBV5-1 CASSRDNSGANVLTF TGCGCCAGCAGCAGAGACAACTCTGGGGCCAACGTCCTGACTTTC
17 TRBJ2-3 TRBD1 NA TRBV29-1 CSVDNPTTGGAGDTQYF TGCAGCGTTGATAACCCAACGACAGGGGGTGCTGGAGATACGCAGTATTTT